The 15 T cell receptor beta chains in this list originate from one sample, sequenced in a study of T-cell memory formation after mild COVID-19. TCRdb re-called the 5' RACE reads through MiXCR, storing one row per CDR3 protein. The sample contains hundreds of thousands of distinct CDR3 sequences, 16% of which appear only once. The source material was PBMCs or a T cell subset sorted from them (not recorded which). These receptors were obtained from a man in his late teens or twenties who had mild COVID-19 (a few samples of this study predate the infection). Cell type and time point are not known.

This chain connects TRBV4-3 to TRBJ1-5, with a possible D match to TRBD1 (5 bases). V lost 0 bases to trimming and J lost 9 bases, with 15 bases between them. CDR1 and CDR2 from the germline V gene are LGHNA and YSLEER. The CDR3 covers 15 residues. This chain's CDR3 is CASSQDTGHFLPQHF. CDR3 DNA sequence: TGCGCCAGCAGCCAAGATACCGGACATTTTCTGCCCCAGCATTTT.

The chain employs TRBV20-1 and TRBJ2-3, with D maybe TRBD2 (5 bases). Per the germline V gene, CDR1 is DFQATT and CDR2 is SNEGSKA (reference sequence). The V end was cut by 2 bases, the J end by 0 bases, with 12 bases between. The CDR3 has 15 amino acids. CDR3 sequence: CSARMGASSTDTQYF. CDR3 in DNA: TGCAGTGCTAGAATGGGAGCATCTAGCACAGATACGCAGTATTTT.

In nucleotides, the CDR3 is TGCAGCGTTGAAGAGAGGGGGCAATTGGGAAACACCGGGGAGCTGTTTTTT. This encodes CSVEERGQLGNTGELFF. The chain has TRBV29-1 and TRBJ2-2; 7 bases line up with TRBD1. V was clipped by 0 bases and J by 2 bases; unmatched bases: 9. CDR1 and CDR2 from the germline V gene are SQVTM and ANQGSEA. There are 17 residues in the CDR3.

This clonotype was seen more than once but under ten times. The rearrangement joins TRBV7-6 to TRBJ1-2; TRBD1 is a possible D gene (6 bases). V shed 5 bases and J shed 6 bases, with 22 bases lying between them. The CDR3 is 16 amino acids. Looked up from germline, CDR1 is SGHVS and CDR2 is FNYEAQ. CDR3 loop: CASSTEYGPRGDGYTF. The CDR3 DNA is TGTGCCAGCAGCACCGAGTACGGTCCCAGGGGCGATGGCTACACCTTC.

This clonotype has just a few counts. This rearrangement joins TRBV5-6 to TRBJ2-2; 8 positions match TRBD1. J was trimmed by 5 bases and V by 2 bases; bases with no gene match: 8. CDR3 length: 16 residues. Germline CDR1 SGHDT, CDR2 YYEEEE. CDR3 DNA sequence: TGTGCCAGCAGCTTCCTAGGACAGGGATGGACCGGGGAGCTGTTTTTT. It encodes CASSFLGQGWTGELFF.

This clonotype was counted between two and nine times. The V and J genes are TRBV7-9 and TRBJ2-7; 8 positions match TRBD1. Germline V gene data show CDR1 as SEHNR and CDR2 as FQNEAQ (reference sequence). V gave up 5 bases and J gave up 0 bases; unmatched junction bases: 12. This CDR3 region has 17 residues. The CDR3, as DNA: TGTGCCAGCAGCCGGACGGCAGGGGGCGGACCCTCCTACGAGCAGTACTTC. Residues: CASSRTAGGGPSYEQYF.

The chain uses TRBV7-2 and TRBJ2-2; D is undetermined. The germline V gene has CDR1 SGHTA and CDR2 FQGNSA. The V end lost 6 bases, the J end lost 6 bases, and 8 bases lay between the germline ends. The CDR3 is made up of 12 amino acids. The CDR3 loop is CASSDRAGELFF. The CDR3 DNA reads TGTGCCAGCAGTGATAGGGCCGGGGAGCTGTTTTTT.

This clonotype occurred a few times. The J gene is TRBJ1-2, the V gene TRBV2, with D possibly being TRBD1 (5 bases). The CDR3 has 13 amino acids. Per the germline V gene, CDR1 is SNHLY and CDR2 is FYNNEI. Trimming left V 4 bases short and J 8 bases short, with 14 bases between. The CDR3 bases are TGTGCCAGCAGTGTCGTCGAAGGGACCGGCTACACCTTC. Its protein product is CASSVVEGTGYTF.

This clonotype was recorded a few times. The chain carries TRBV5-1 and TRBJ1-1, with a weak D call TRBD1 (6 bases). The V gene's germline CDR1 is SGHRS and CDR2 YFSETQ. Trimming stripped 2 bases from V and 4 bases from J, with 15 bases between. This CDR3 spans 15 amino acids. CDR3 sequence reads: CASSFRGLTGTEAFF. DNA for the CDR3: TGCGCCAGCAGCTTTCGGGGGCTCACTGGCACTGAAGCTTTCTTT.

The sample holds a few counts of this clonotype. The chain combines TRBV25-1 with TRBJ1-2; possibly TRBD1 for D (5 bases). V lost 2 bases to trimming and J lost 5 bases, with 21 bases between them. Per germline, CDR1 MGHDK and CDR2 SYGVNS. This CDR3 spans 17 amino acids. This CDR3 reads CASSEPGAGSLLYGYTF. CDR3 nucleotide sequence: TGTGCCAGCAGTGAACCCGGAGCAGGGAGTCTTTTATATGGCTACACCTTC.

The chain carries TRBV20-1 and TRBJ2-1, with 8 bases matching TRBD2. Germline trimming cut 6 bases from V and 4 bases from J; bases unmatched to any gene: 11. Germline lookup yields CDR1 DFQATT and CDR2 SNEGSKA (reference sequence). This CDR3 contains 15 residues. CDR3 sequence: CSATPPAGEYNEQFF. CDR3 DNA: TGCAGTGCCACCCCGCCAGCGGGGGAGTACAATGAGCAGTTCTTC.

The chain uses TRBV24-1 and TRBJ2-1, with TRBD2 matching over 9 bases. Germline V CDR1 and CDR2: KGHDR, SFDVKD. This CDR3 contains 14 residues. V trimming: 7 bases; J trimming: 8 bases; junction bases outside the gene matches: 8. Here the CDR3 DNA reads TGTGCCACCAGAGGCGGGGGGGTCTTTGATGAGCAGTTCTTC. It is translated as CATRGGGVFDEQFF.

The chain joins TRBV12-3 or TRBV12-4 to TRBJ2-3, with 9 bases matching TRBD1. V shed 4 bases and J 3 bases; nucleotides not matched to a gene: 8. The CDR3 extends over 16 amino acids. The CDR3, as DNA: TGTGCCAGCAGTTCCGGAACAGGGGGCTTAACAGATACGCAGTATTTT. Protein: CASSSGTGGLTDTQYF.

This clonotype was seen at least ten times. V usage is TRBV4-2 and J usage is TRBJ2-1; TRBD2 matches 12 bases. Germline V gene data show CDR1 as LGHNA and CDR2 as YNFKEQ. V trimming: 6 bases; J trimming: 2 bases; junction bases outside the gene matches: 20. CDR3 length equals 21 residues. The CDR3 here is CASRPTLTSGGLLSAYNEQFF. Written as DNA, the CDR3 is TGTGCCAGCAGACCCACCCTCACTAGCGGGGGGCTGCTCAGTGCCTACAATGAGCAGTTCTTC.

This clonotype was counted between two and nine times. The chain employs TRBV7-2 and TRBJ2-5, with 7 bases that match TRBD2. The junction had 8 bases not matched to a gene; V was cut back by 2 bases and J by 5 bases. The CDR3 length is 15 residues. Germline CDR1 reads SGHTA; CDR2 reads FQGNSA. The CDR3: CASSLHGEGRETQYF. Here the CDR3 DNA reads TGTGCCAGCAGCTTACATGGGGAGGGTCGGGAGACCCAGTACTTC.